One T cell receptor beta chain is described in this entry. The antigen is unknown. The CDR3 runs to 15 residues. V trimming: 0 bases; J trimming: 7 bases; junction bases outside the gene matches: 6. Per the germline V gene, CDR1 is LGHNA and CDR2 is YNFKEQ. The sample comes from a study of STAT5B mutations in CD4+ large granular lymphocyte leukemia. In the authors' methods: A productive frequency of 2.59 x 10-5 was the lowest detectable. TCRdb's copy holds only in-frame clones and misses some; the assay was immunoSEQ multiplex PCR. The V and J calls and the clone size are those of that table, but D and trimming were determined from the DNA. The data hold approximately 35,000 clones, with around 80% observed a single time. Findings of the study overall: Compared with healthy controls (2/35), patient top clones favored TRBV06 (8/27). Patient CD4-sorted repertoires stayed more clonal than healthy ones after leukemic-clone removal.

Sequenced: CD4+ T cells from blood buffy coats. This TCR was recovered from a human donor in good health. V is TRBV4-2 and J is TRBJ1-3; TRBD1 agrees at 7 bases. CDR3 bases: TGTGCCAGCAGCCAAGAGACAGGGTTCGGGAACACCATATATTTT. Amino acids: CASSQETGFGNTIYF.